One TCR beta chain is described in this entry. Its antigen is not known. The method was immunoSEQ multiplex PCR; TCRdb's version includes in-frame clones alone and lacks a portion of them. The table includes about 6,000 clones, 64% detected once. The sample is drawn from a study of CD8 T cell repertoires and HIV-1 epitope variants. Study-wide context: Control wells had CMV/EBV/flu peptides, negative Ebola AY9, or no peptide.

Unmatched junction bases numbered 10, after V lost 8 bases and J lost 2 bases. The CDR3 contains 15 residues. The V gene's germline CDR1 is MNHNY and CDR2 SVGAGI (reference sequence). The TCR comes from a male donor with HIV. The specimen was cultured CD8+ T cells derived from PBMCs. V usage is TRBV6-6 and J usage is TRBJ2-3; 7 nucleotides match TRBD2. The CDR3 loop reads CASDHLGGDTDTQYF. CDR3 DNA: TGTGCCAGCGATCATTTGGGGGGGGACACAGATACGCAGTATTTT.